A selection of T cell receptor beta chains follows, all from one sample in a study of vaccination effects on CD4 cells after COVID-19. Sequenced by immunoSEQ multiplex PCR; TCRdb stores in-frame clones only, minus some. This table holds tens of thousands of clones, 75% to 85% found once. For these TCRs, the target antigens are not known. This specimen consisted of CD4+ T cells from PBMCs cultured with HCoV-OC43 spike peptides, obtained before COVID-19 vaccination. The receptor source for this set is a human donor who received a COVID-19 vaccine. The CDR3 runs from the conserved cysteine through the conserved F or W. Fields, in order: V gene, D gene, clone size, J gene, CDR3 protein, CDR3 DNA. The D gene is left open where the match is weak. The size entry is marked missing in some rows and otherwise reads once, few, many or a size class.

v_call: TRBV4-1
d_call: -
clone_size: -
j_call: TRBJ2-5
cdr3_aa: CASSSGETQYF
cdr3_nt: TGCGCCAGCAGCTCGGGAGAGACCCAGTACTTC

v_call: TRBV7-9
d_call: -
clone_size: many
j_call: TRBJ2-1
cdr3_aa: CASSGRGGELSYNEQFF
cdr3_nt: TGTGCCAGCAGCGGCAGGGGGGGGGAACTCTCCTACAATGAGCAGTTCTTC

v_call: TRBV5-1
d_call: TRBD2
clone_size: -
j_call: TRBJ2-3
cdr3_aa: CASSPPLAGVTDTQYF
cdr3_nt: TGCGCCAGCAGCCCACCTTTAGCGGGGGTTACAGATACGCAGTATTTT

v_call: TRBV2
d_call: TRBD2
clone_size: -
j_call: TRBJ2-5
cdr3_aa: CASTGSSGGETQYF
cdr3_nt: TGTGCCAGCACGGGAAGTAGCGGGGGGGAGACCCAGTACTTC

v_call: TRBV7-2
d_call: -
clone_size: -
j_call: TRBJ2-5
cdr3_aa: CASSLMKQETQYF
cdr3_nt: TGTGCCAGCAGCTTAATGAAACAAGAGACCCAGTACTTC

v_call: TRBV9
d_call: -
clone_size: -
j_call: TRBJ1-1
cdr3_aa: CASSVAPNTEAFF
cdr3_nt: TGTGCCAGCAGCGTAGCCCCGAACACTGAAGCTTTCTTT

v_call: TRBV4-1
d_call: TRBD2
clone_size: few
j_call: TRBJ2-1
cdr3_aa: CASSQDPPRAGPGNEQFF
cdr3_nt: TGCGCCAGCAGCCAAGATCCCCCTCGAGCGGGGCCGGGCAATGAGCAGTTCTTC

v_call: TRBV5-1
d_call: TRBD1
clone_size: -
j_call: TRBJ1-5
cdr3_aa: CASSIGQEDQPQHF
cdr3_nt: TGCGCCAGCAGCATCGGACAGGAAGATCAGCCCCAGCATTTT

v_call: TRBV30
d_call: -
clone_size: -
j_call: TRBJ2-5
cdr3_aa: CAWSFQQGLKETQYF
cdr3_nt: TGTGCCTGGAGTTTCCAGCAGGGATTGAAGGAGACCCAGTACTTC

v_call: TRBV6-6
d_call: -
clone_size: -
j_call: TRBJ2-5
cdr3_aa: CASSYSNGETQYF
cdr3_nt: TGTGCCAGCAGTTACTCTAACGGAGAGACCCAGTACTTC